This is a list of T cell receptor beta chains from one sample in a study of cytomegalovirus exposure and HLA in healthy donors. The assay was immunoSEQ multiplex PCR, and TCRdb's table has in-frame clones only and misses some. The table includes approximately 260,000 clones, 86% detected once. Sequencing was performed on PBMCs. The origin of the receptors is a woman aged 25 to 45 in good health and CMV-seropositive. Both conserved end residues are part of each CDR3. A D gene is named only where the DNA matches it firmly. Rows may omit the clone size; those that give it use once, few, many or a size class.

V	size	D	J	DNA	CDR3
TRBV7-3	.	TRBD2	TRBJ2-2	TGTGCCAGCAGCTTGACGGGAGGGGGGTCCGGGGAGCTGTTTTTT	CASSLTGGGSGELFF
TRBV2	.	.	TRBJ1-3	TGTGCCAGCAGAGATCCAGGGGATCTTGGAAACACCATATATTTT	CASRDPGDLGNTIYF
TRBV11-3	.	.	TRBJ1-3	TGTGCCAGCAGCTTACTTGGGGCGCAAGGAAACACCATATATTTT	CASSLLGAQGNTIYF
TRBV28	.	TRBD1	TRBJ1-4	TGTGCCAGCAGTTTGGACAGGGTCGGAGAAAAACTGTTTTTT	CASSLDRVGEKLFF
TRBV7-8	.	TRBD1	TRBJ1-3	TGTGCCAGCAGCTTGGACAGGCTTGGAAACACCATATATTTT	CASSLDRLGNTIYF
TRBV5-1	.	TRBD2	TRBJ2-5	TGCGCCAGCAGCCTGCGGGGGGAGACCCAGTACTTC	CASSLRGETQYF
TRBV18	.	.	TRBJ2-5	TGTGCCAGCTCACCATCCCCACAACCCAGAGAGACCCAGTACTTC	CASSPSPQPRETQYF
TRBV2	once	.	TRBJ1-1	TGTGCCAGCAGTGAAGCGGGGGCGCGGAACACTGAAGCTTTCTTT	CASSEAGARNTEAFF
TRBV20-1	.	.	TRBJ2-3	TGCAGTGCTTCTAAGGATACGCAGTATTTT	CSASKDTQYF
TRBV6-6	few	.	TRBJ1-5	TGTGCCAGCACGGAAACAGTCTATAGCAATCAGCCCCAGCATTTT	CASTETVYSNQPQHF
TRBV29-1	.	TRBD2	TRBJ2-2	TGCAGCGTTGTGACGGGAGGGCCTGGCACCGGGGAGCTGTTTTTT	CSVVTGGPGTGELFF
TRBV5-4	.	TRBD1	TRBJ1-2	TGTGCCAGCAGCTTTGATTGGCAGGGGGGTTACACCTTC	CASSFDWQGGYTF
TRBV13	.	TRBD1	TRBJ1-1	TGTGCCAGTCACTTGGGACAGGGAGACACTGAAGCTTTCTTT	CASHLGQGDTEAFF
TRBV27	.	.	TRBJ1-1	TGTGCCAGCGGATTACAGGGACTGAACACTGAAGCTTTCTTT	CASGLQGLNTEAFF
TRBV5-6	.	TRBD1	TRBJ1-1	TGTGCCAGCAGCTCCGTGACAGGGGCGGCAGCAGCTTTCTTT	CASSSVTGAAAAFF
TRBV30	.	TRBD2	TRBJ2-1	TGTGCCTGGAGGGTTCTAGCGGGCACCAGCGAGCAGTTCTTC	CAWRVLAGTSEQFF
TRBV7-2	few	.	TRBJ2-7	TGTGCCAGCAGCTTAGAGGGAGGTTCCGGTTACGAGCAGTACTTC	CASSLEGGSGYEQYF
TRBV12-5	.	.	TRBJ2-1	TGTGCTAGTGGTTCCTCCTCCCTACATGACAGCTCCTACAATGAGCAGTTCTTC	CASGSSSLHDSSYNEQFF
TRBV6-1	once	.	TRBJ2-5	TGTGCCAGCAGTGAAGCGCCAGGTCAGCTAGAGACCCAGTACTTC	CASSEAPGQLETQYF
TRBV9	.	TRBD1	TRBJ1-1	TGTGCCAGCAGCCCGGGGACAGGGAACACTGAAGCTTTCTTT	CASSPGTGNTEAFF
TRBV7-8	.	TRBD2	TRBJ2-7	TGTGCCAGCAGCAAGATTACTAGCGGCGAGCAGTACTTC	CASSKITSGEQYF
TRBV30	.	TRBD1	TRBJ2-3	TGTGCCTGGAACGACAGGGCTTTTACGGATACGCAGTATTTT	CAWNDRAFTDTQYF
TRBV4-1	.	TRBD1	TRBJ2-7	TGCGCCAGCAGCCAAGATATTCCAGGGGGTAGGTCCTACGAGCAGTACTTC	CASSQDIPGGRSYEQYF
TRBV7-9	once	.	TRBJ1-2	TGTGCCAGCGGCAAGGGGTTCGGTGGCTACACCTTC	CASGKGFGGYTF
TRBV19	.	.	TRBJ2-5	TGTGCCAGTAGTCTACGATGGACTGAAGAGACCCAGTACTTC	CASSLRWTEETQYF
TRBV30	once	TRBD2	TRBJ2-5	TGTGCCTGGAGTTCCCCAATGGGGGGGGAGACCCAGTACTTC	CAWSSPMGGETQYF
TRBV5-1	.	.	TRBJ1-1	TGCGCCAGCAGCTTGGTGGCTGGGCAGGGAGGCACTGAAGCTTTCTTT	CASSLVAGQGGTEAFF
TRBV7-8	.	.	TRBJ2-7	TGTGCCAGCAGCTTAGTGAGGTGGAGATCCGAGCAGTACTTC	CASSLVRWRSEQYF
TRBV29-1	.	TRBD2	TRBJ2-1	TGCAGCGTAGGAACTAGCGGGTCCTACAATGAGCAGTTCTTC	CSVGTSGSYNEQFF
TRBV5-1	.	TRBD1	TRBJ2-1	TGCGCCAGCAGCTTGGGGACAGGATTGGATGAGCAGTTCTTC	CASSLGTGLDEQFF
TRBV7-9	.	TRBD2	TRBJ2-1	TGTGCCAGCAGCTTAGGTAGCGGGAGAAGCAATGAGCAGTTCTTC	CASSLGSGRSNEQFF
TRBV19	.	TRBD1	TRBJ1-1	TGTGCCAGTCGGTACAGGGGGCTCACTGAAGCTTTCTTT	CASRYRGLTEAFF
TRBV5-6	.	.	TRBJ2-7	TGTGCCAGCAGCTCGCTCGAGACACGGGGTGTGGAGTACTTC	CASSSLETRGVEYF
TRBV5-1	.	.	TRBJ2-7	TGCGCCAGCAGCTTGGCCGTGGACAGTACTCACTCCTACGAGCAGTACTTC	CASSLAVDSTHSYEQYF
TRBV30	.	.	TRBJ2-2	TGTGCCTGGAGAAACCGACAGGCGCCGAGGGAGCTGTTTTTT	CAWRNRQAPRELFF
TRBV28	.	.	TRBJ2-1	TGTGCCAGCAAGTGGGGGGAAGCCTACAATGAGCAGTTCTTC	CASKWGEAYNEQFF
TRBV19	.	.	TRBJ2-7	TGTGCCAGTAGTATAGGGGGACACACCTACGAGCAGTACTTC	CASSIGGHTYEQYF
TRBV28	.	TRBD1	TRBJ1-5	TGTGCCAGCAAGGGCAGGCCGGGACAGTCCAATCAGCCCCAGCATTTT	CASKGRPGQSNQPQHF
TRBV27	.	.	TRBJ1-3	TGTGCCAGCAGCCGAGGGGGTCCTGGAAACACCATATATTTT	CASSRGGPGNTIYF
TRBV28	.	TRBD2	TRBJ2-7	TGTGCCAGCATCTCTAGCGGGACCTACGAGCAGTACTTC	CASISSGTYEQYF
TRBV5-1	.	.	TRBJ2-2	TGCGCCAGCAAAGGGACAACTAACACCGGGGAGCTGTTTTTT	CASKGTTNTGELFF
TRBV27	.	TRBD2	TRBJ2-1	TGTGCCAGCAGTTTAGCGGGAGAGCTTTATGAGCAGTTCTTC	CASSLAGELYEQFF
TRBV7-9	.	.	TRBJ2-6	TGTGCCAGCAGCTTAGGTCCGAGTGGGGCCAACGTCCTGACTTTC	CASSLGPSGANVLTF
TRBV19	.	TRBD1	TRBJ1-5	TGTGCCAGTAGTCCGACCGGGACAGGGGTTCAGCCCCAGCATTTT	CASSPTGTGVQPQHF
TRBV7-7	.	.	TRBJ2-3	TGTGCTAGCAGCTTAGAGGGGGATCCCACAGATACGCAGTATTTT	CASSLEGDPTDTQYF
TRBV5-1	.	.	TRBJ1-1	TGCGCCAGCAGCTTACAGGGTACGGACACTGAAGCTTTCTTT	CASSLQGTDTEAFF
TRBV2	.	.	TRBJ2-3	TGTGCCAGCAGTGAACAGGGGTTCAGCACAGATACGCAGTATTTT	CASSEQGFSTDTQYF
TRBV19	once	TRBD1	TRBJ1-5	TGTGCCAGTAGTATGGAGACAGGGATAGTGGATCAGCCCCAGCATTTT	CASSMETGIVDQPQHF
TRBV5-1	.	.	TRBJ2-2	TGCGCCAGCAGCCTTTCTGACACCGGGGAGCTGTTTTTT	CASSLSDTGELFF
TRBV2	once	TRBD1	TRBJ2-7	TGTGCCAGCACCGCACCGGGACAGACCTACGAGCAGTACTTC	CASTAPGQTYEQYF